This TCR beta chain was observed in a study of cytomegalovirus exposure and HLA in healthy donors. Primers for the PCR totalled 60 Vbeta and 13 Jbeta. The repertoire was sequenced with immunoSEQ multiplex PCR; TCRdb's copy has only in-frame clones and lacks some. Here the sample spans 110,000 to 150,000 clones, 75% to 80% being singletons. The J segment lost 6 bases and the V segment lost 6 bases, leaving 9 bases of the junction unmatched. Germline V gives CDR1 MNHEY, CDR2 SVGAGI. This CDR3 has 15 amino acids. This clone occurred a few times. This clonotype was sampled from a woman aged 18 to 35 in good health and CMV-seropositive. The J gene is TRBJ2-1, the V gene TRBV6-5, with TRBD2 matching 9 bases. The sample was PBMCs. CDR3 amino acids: CASSPRGGAPNEQFF. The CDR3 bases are TGTGCCAGCAGCCCCCGCGGGGGGGCCCCCAATGAGCAGTTCTTC.